The rows below give T cell receptor beta chains drawn from one sample of a study of blood T cells in healthy people across ages. TCRdb used MiXCR to reprocess the 5' RACE reads, holding one entry per CDR3 protein. The profile shows 600,000 to 1,000,000 distinct CDR3 sequences, approximately 25% of them singletons. This sample was shared with a second study, whose subject was T cells of mothers and their children.

Sequencing input: blood. These TCRs come from a boy younger than 18 in good health. Each CDR3 is given with its conserved first and last residue. A D gene is named only where the DNA matches it firmly. Rows give clone size only sometimes, using once, few, many, or a class for an expanded clone.

CDR3: CAISRDLPDHNEQFF
DNA: TGTGCCATCAGCCGGGACCTCCCAGACCACAATGAGCAGTTCTTC
J: TRBJ2-1
size: -
D: -
V: TRBV10-3

CDR3: CASSYDREWDQPQHF
DNA: TGTGCCAGCAGTTACGATAGAGAGTGGGACCAGCCCCAGCATTTT
J: TRBJ1-5
size: -
D: -
V: TRBV6-6

CDR3: CSVEDGPTSTDTQYF
DNA: TGCAGCGTTGAAGATGGCCCTACTAGCACAGATACGCAGTATTTT
J: TRBJ2-3
size: -
D: -
V: TRBV29-1

CDR3: CASRGTQANYEQYF
DNA: TGTGCCAGCAGAGGGACCCAGGCTAACTACGAGCAGTACTTC
J: TRBJ2-7
size: few
D: -
V: TRBV27

CDR3: CAVQGAEETQYF
DNA: TGTGCCGTACAGGGGGCCGAAGAGACCCAGTACTTC
J: TRBJ2-5
size: -
D: TRBD1
V: TRBV10-3

CDR3: CSVTLAGDEQYF
DNA: TGCAGCGTTACTCTAGCGGGAGACGAGCAGTACTTC
J: TRBJ2-7
size: few
D: TRBD2
V: TRBV29-1

CDR3: CASSTPTSGGRELFF
DNA: TGTGCCAGCAGCACTCCGACTAGCGGGGGGAGGGAGCTGTTTTTT
J: TRBJ2-2
size: -
D: TRBD2
V: TRBV7-2

CDR3: CSARVGAGGANGYTF
DNA: TGCAGTGCTAGAGTGGGGGCAGGGGGCGCGAATGGCTACACCTTC
J: TRBJ1-2
size: few
D: TRBD1
V: TRBV20-1

CDR3: CASSLELAGKSEQFF
DNA: TGTGCCAGCAGCTTAGAACTAGCGGGAAAATCAGAGCAGTTCTTC
J: TRBJ2-1
size: once
D: TRBD2
V: TRBV7-2

CDR3: CASSWGSANGYTF
DNA: TGTGCCAGCAGTTGGGGCAGTGCAAATGGCTACACCTTC
J: TRBJ1-2
size: few
D: -
V: TRBV6-5

CDR3: CSVEDPTVGGWQETQYF
DNA: TGCAGCGTTGAAGATCCGACGGTCGGGGGGTGGCAAGAGACCCAGTACTTC
J: TRBJ2-5
size: few
D: TRBD2
V: TRBV29-1

CDR3: CAISETGTGDIGYTF
DNA: TGTGCCATCAGCGAAACCGGGACAGGGGATATTGGCTACACCTTC
J: TRBJ1-2
size: -
D: TRBD1
V: TRBV10-3

CDR3: CAISESGRDSNSGNTIYF
DNA: TGTGCCATCAGTGAGTCGGGCCGGGACAGCAACTCTGGAAACACCATATATTTT
J: TRBJ1-3
size: few
D: TRBD1
V: TRBV10-3

CDR3: CASSYSGGVGGNSYEQYF
DNA: TGTGCCAGCAGTTACTCGGGCGGGGTTGGGGGGAATTCCTACGAGCAGTACTTC
J: TRBJ2-7
size: few
D: -
V: TRBV6-5

CDR3: CATSRDFATNEKLFF
DNA: TGTGCCACCAGCAGAGATTTTGCAACTAATGAAAAACTGTTTTTT
J: TRBJ1-4
size: few
D: -
V: TRBV15

CDR3: CASSTLAKNIQYF
DNA: TGTGCCAGCAGTACCTTAGCCAAAAACATTCAGTACTTC
J: TRBJ2-4
size: few
D: -
V: TRBV2

CDR3: CAWSASRPGELFF
DNA: TGTGCCTGGAGTGCGTCCCGGCCCGGGGAGCTGTTTTTT
J: TRBJ2-2
size: -
D: -
V: TRBV30

CDR3: CASSNGQGPSTGELFF
DNA: TGTGCCAGTAGTAACGGACAGGGCCCCAGCACCGGGGAGCTGTTTTTT
J: TRBJ2-2
size: few
D: TRBD1
V: TRBV19

CDR3: CASSQDFKKGSSYEQYF
DNA: TGCGCCAGCAGCCAAGATTTTAAGAAGGGCAGCTCCTACGAGCAGTACTTC
J: TRBJ2-7
size: -
D: -
V: TRBV4-1

CDR3: CSVEVAGLAGGLYEQYF
DNA: TGCAGCGTTGAAGTGGCGGGGCTGGCAGGGGGCCTCTACGAGCAGTACTTC
J: TRBJ2-7
size: few
D: TRBD1
V: TRBV29-1

CDR3: CASSSSGYFSTDTQYF
DNA: TGTGCCAGCAGCTCTAGCGGGTATTTCTCCACAGATACGCAGTATTTT
J: TRBJ2-3
size: -
D: TRBD2
V: TRBV7-6

CDR3: CASSLNPLAGLNTGELFF
DNA: TGTGCCAGCAGCTTAAATCCCCTAGCGGGATTAAACACCGGGGAGCTGTTTTTT
J: TRBJ2-2
size: -
D: TRBD2
V: TRBV7-3

CDR3: CASSLAGLAGADEQFF
DNA: TGTGCCAGCAGCTTAGCCGGCCTAGCGGGAGCCGATGAGCAGTTCTTC
J: TRBJ2-1
size: -
D: TRBD2
V: TRBV7-9

CDR3: CASSIGTGALPSGANVLTF
DNA: TGTGCCAGTAGTATCGGGACAGGGGCGTTACCCTCTGGGGCCAACGTCCTGACTTTC
J: TRBJ2-6
size: few
D: TRBD1
V: TRBV19

CDR3: CSAREDIPIEAFF
DNA: TGCAGTGCTAGAGAGGACATACCTATTGAAGCTTTCTTT
J: TRBJ1-1
size: -
D: -
V: TRBV20-1

CDR3: CASSQEKNSPYEQYF
DNA: TGCGCCAGCAGCCAAGAGAAGAACTCCCCGTACGAGCAGTACTTC
J: TRBJ2-7
size: few
D: -
V: TRBV4-3

CDR3: CASRGTVENEKLFF
DNA: TGTGCCAGCAGGGGGACAGTAGAGAATGAAAAACTGTTTTTT
J: TRBJ1-4
size: -
D: TRBD1
V: TRBV6-6

CDR3: CASSPWESNEQFF
DNA: TGTGCCAGCAGCCCTTGGGAGTCCAATGAGCAGTTCTTC
J: TRBJ2-1
size: -
D: -
V: TRBV11-2

CDR3: CASGRQGMNTGELFF
DNA: TGTGCCAGCGGTAGACAGGGCATGAACACCGGGGAGCTGTTTTTT
J: TRBJ2-2
size: few
D: TRBD1
V: TRBV9

CDR3: CASSLAGNPQETQYF
DNA: TGTGCCAGCAGCTTAGCTGGCAACCCACAAGAGACCCAGTACTTC
J: TRBJ2-5
size: few
D: -
V: TRBV11-2

CDR3: CVSSFEVRMNTEAFF
DNA: TGTGTCAGCAGTTTTGAGGTGAGGATGAACACTGAAGCTTTCTTT
J: TRBJ1-1
size: -
D: -
V: TRBV28

CDR3: CASNYDGNTEAFF
DNA: TGTGCCAGCAACTACGACGGGAACACTGAAGCTTTCTTT
J: TRBJ1-1
size: -
D: -
V: TRBV6-2/TRBV6-3

CDR3: CASSQSVTHEQFF
DNA: TGTGCCAGCAGCCAATCCGTCACACATGAGCAGTTCTTC
J: TRBJ2-1
size: -
D: -
V: TRBV4-2

CDR3: CSARGANNSPLHF
DNA: TGCAGTGCTAGAGGGGCCAATAATTCACCCCTCCACTTT
J: TRBJ1-6
size: few
D: -
V: TRBV20-1

CDR3: CSTGTSSEQYF
DNA: TGCAGCACCGGGACCTCAAGCGAGCAGTACTTC
J: TRBJ2-7
size: few
D: -
V: TRBV29-1

CDR3: CASSLGLGSFNSPLHF
DNA: TGTGCCAGCAGTTTAGGGCTTGGGTCCTTTAATTCACCCCTCCACTTT
J: TRBJ1-6
size: -
D: -
V: TRBV28

CDR3: CASSPDTRPQFF
DNA: TGTGCCAGCTCACCCGACACCCGGCCACAGTTCTTT
J: TRBJ1-1
size: many
D: -
V: TRBV18

CDR3: CASSLVAEKTQYF
DNA: TGTGCCAGCAGTTTAGTAGCAGAGAAGACCCAGTACTTC
J: TRBJ2-5
size: many
D: -
V: TRBV12-3/TRBV12-4

CDR3: CASSEGYGNEQFF
DNA: TGTGCCAGCAGTGAGGGATATGGCAATGAGCAGTTCTTC
J: TRBJ2-1
size: few
D: -
V: TRBV6-4

CDR3: CSVALEYEQYF
DNA: TGCAGCGTTGCTCTTGAGTACGAGCAGTACTTC
J: TRBJ2-7
size: -
D: -
V: TRBV29-1

CDR3: CSARKTIGGETQYF
DNA: TGCAGTGCTAGAAAGACTATCGGGGGGGAGACCCAGTACTTC
J: TRBJ2-5
size: -
D: TRBD2
V: TRBV20-1

CDR3: CSVGAGVGRYGYTF
DNA: TGCAGCGTTGGGGCAGGGGTAGGAAGGTATGGCTACACCTTC
J: TRBJ1-2
size: -
D: -
V: TRBV29-1

CDR3: CSARIQNTEAFF
DNA: TGCAGTGCTAGAATCCAAAACACTGAAGCTTTCTTT
J: TRBJ1-1
size: few
D: -
V: TRBV20-1

CDR3: CASSSGQGVRAYEQYF
DNA: TGTGCCAGCAGCTCGGGACAGGGGGTTCGAGCCTACGAGCAGTACTTC
J: TRBJ2-7
size: -
D: TRBD1
V: TRBV7-9

CDR3: CASSHEGSPGGAYEQFF
DNA: TGTGCCAGCAGCCATGAGGGGAGCCCGGGAGGGGCATATGAGCAGTTCTTC
J: TRBJ2-1
size: few
D: TRBD2
V: TRBV7-8

CDR3: CASSLYMNYGYTF
DNA: TGTGCCAGCAGCTTATATATGAACTATGGCTACACCTTC
J: TRBJ1-2
size: few
D: -
V: TRBV7-2

CDR3: CASSSRGLATNEQFF
DNA: TGTGCCAGCAGTTCCCGGGGACTAGCGACCAATGAGCAGTTCTTC
J: TRBJ2-1
size: few
D: TRBD2
V: TRBV28

CDR3: CASSLGLGPRYEQYF
DNA: TGTGCCAGCAGCTTAGGGCTTGGCCCTCGTTACGAGCAGTACTTC
J: TRBJ2-7
size: -
D: -
V: TRBV7-9

CDR3: CSAREGSNQPQHF
DNA: TGCAGTGCCAGAGAAGGGAGCAATCAGCCCCAGCATTTT
J: TRBJ1-5
size: -
D: -
V: TRBV20-1

CDR3: CASSASGMAYEQYF
DNA: TGTGCCAGCAGCGCGTCCGGGATGGCCTACGAGCAGTACTTC
J: TRBJ2-7
size: -
D: -
V: TRBV7-9

CDR3: CASSLNLLQAAQYF
DNA: TGTGCCAGCAGCTTAAACCTACTCCAAGCGGCCCAGTACTTC
J: TRBJ2-5
size: few
D: -
V: TRBV7-2

CDR3: CASSLFAGPSGDEQFF
DNA: TGTGCCAGCAGCTTATTTGCGGGACCCTCGGGGGATGAGCAGTTCTTC
J: TRBJ2-1
size: once
D: -
V: TRBV13

CDR3: CASSSTPSSYNEQFF
DNA: TGTGCCAGCAGTTCGACTCCTAGCTCCTACAATGAGCAGTTCTTC
J: TRBJ2-1
size: -
D: -
V: TRBV5-5

CDR3: CASSRRDGSTDTQYF
DNA: TGTGCCAGCAGCCGTCGGGACGGAAGCACAGATACGCAGTATTTT
J: TRBJ2-3
size: -
D: -
V: TRBV7-9